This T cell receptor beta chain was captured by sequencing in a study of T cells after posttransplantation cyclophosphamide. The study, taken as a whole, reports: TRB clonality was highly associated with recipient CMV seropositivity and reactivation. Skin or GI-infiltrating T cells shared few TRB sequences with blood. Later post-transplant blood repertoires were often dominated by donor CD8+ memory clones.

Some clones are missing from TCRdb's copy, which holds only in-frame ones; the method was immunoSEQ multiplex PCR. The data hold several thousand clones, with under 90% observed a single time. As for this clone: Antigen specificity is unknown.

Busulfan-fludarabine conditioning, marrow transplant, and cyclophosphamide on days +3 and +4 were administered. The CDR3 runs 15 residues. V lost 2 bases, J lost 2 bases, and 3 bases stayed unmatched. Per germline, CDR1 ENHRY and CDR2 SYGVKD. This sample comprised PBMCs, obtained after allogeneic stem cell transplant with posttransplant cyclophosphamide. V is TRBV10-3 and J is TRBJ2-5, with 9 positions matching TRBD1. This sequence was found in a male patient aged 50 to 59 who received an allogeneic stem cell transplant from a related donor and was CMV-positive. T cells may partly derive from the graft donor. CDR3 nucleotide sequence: TGTGCCATCAGTGAGGACAGGGGGTATCAAGAGACCCAGTACTTC. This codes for CAISEDRGYQETQYF.